This is a list of T cell receptor beta chains from one sample in a study of a mutant IDH1 vaccine in newly diagnosed glioma. These receptors have no identified antigens. TCRdb's copy holds only in-frame clones and misses some; the assay was immunoSEQ multiplex PCR. The table has tens of thousands of clones, roughly nine tenths seen once; the top ten hold roughly 1.5%. Sequencing was performed on PBMCs, taken from a glioma patient whose treatment included an IDH1 peptide vaccine. All receptors come from a man aged 40-50 years with glioma. The CDR3 runs from the conserved cysteine through the conserved F or W. Each record gives: clone size, V gene, J gene, D gene, CDR3 protein, CDR3 DNA. The D gene is left open where the match is weak. Clone size appears in some rows only: once, few, many, or a class for an expanded clone.

-	TRBV6-1	TRBJ2-1	-	CASSEASGPYNEQFF	TGTGCCAGCAGTGAAGCTTCGGGTCCCTACAATGAGCAGTTCTTC
-	TRBV10-3	TRBJ2-7	-	CATKPVVQASYEQYF	TGTGCCACCAAACCGGTGGTCCAGGCTTCCTACGAGCAGTACTTC
medium-sized	TRBV6-1	TRBJ1-3	TRBD1	CASTVSGTGGNTIYF	TGTGCCAGCACTGTATCCGGGACAGGTGGAAACACCATATATTTT
-	TRBV14	TRBJ1-3	-	CASSQRALSSGNTIYF	TGTGCCAGCAGCCAGAGGGCCCTGAGCTCTGGAAACACCATATATTTT
-	TRBV7-9	TRBJ2-6	TRBD2	CASSGRGVSGANVLTF	TGTGCCAGCAGCGGACGGGGGGTTTCTGGGGCCAACGTCCTGACTTTC
once	TRBV13	TRBJ1-1	TRBD1	CASSLGTGFMNTEAFF	TGTGCCAGCAGCCTCGGGACAGGGTTTATGAACACTGAAGCTTTCTTT
-	TRBV27	TRBJ2-4	TRBD1	CASRTGVAKNIQYF	TGTGCCAGCAGAACAGGGGTAGCCAAAAACATTCAGTACTTC
-	TRBV12-5	TRBJ2-2	-	CASGLGTGEGTGELFF	TGTGCTAGTGGTTTAGGAACAGGGGAGGGCACCGGGGAGCTGTTTTTT
-	TRBV2	TRBJ1-5	-	CASWGGTYQPQHF	TGTGCCAGCTGGGGGGGCACCTATCAGCCCCAGCATTTT
-	TRBV19	TRBJ2-2	-	CASSSGPGQGRTGELFF	TGTGCCAGTAGCTCCGGGCCCGGGCAGGGAAGGACCGGGGAGCTGTTTTTT
-	TRBV4-1	TRBJ1-2	-	CASSQGLESRTGNYGYTF	TGCGCCAGCAGCCAAGGACTCGAGAGCCGGACCGGGAACTATGGCTACACCTTC
-	TRBV10-3	TRBJ1-5	-	CANQRDLNQPQHF	TGTGCCAACCAGAGAGACCTCAATCAGCCCCAGCATTTT
-	TRBV7-7	TRBJ2-1	-	CASSAGQYSYNEQFF	TGTGCCAGCAGCGCTGGACAGTATTCCTACAATGAGCAGTTCTTC
-	TRBV27	TRBJ1-4	TRBD1	CASSWGDRRTEKLFF	TGTGCCAGCAGTTGGGGGGACAGGCGAACTGAAAAACTGTTTTTT
-	TRBV6-1	TRBJ2-1	TRBD2	CASSTSGGSYNEQFF	TGTGCCAGCAGTACTAGCGGGGGCTCCTACAATGAGCAGTTCTTC
-	TRBV5-6	TRBJ2-5	TRBD2	CASSSTLGGETQYF	TGTGCCAGCAGCTCAACCCTGGGAGGGGAGACCCAGTACTTC
-	TRBV5-1	TRBJ2-1	-	CASSPREAYEQFF	TGCGCCAGCAGCCCCCGTGAGGCGTATGAGCAGTTCTTC
-	TRBV15	TRBJ1-2	TRBD1	CATSRLLTGGGYGYTF	TGTGCCACCAGCAGGCTATTGACAGGGGGCGGCTATGGCTACACCTTC
-	TRBV6-5	TRBJ1-5	-	CASSYREGNQPQHF	TGTGCCAGCAGTTACCGGGAGGGGAATCAGCCCCAGCATTTT
once	TRBV2	TRBJ2-7	-	CASRFDSLTYEQYF	TGTGCCAGCAGATTCGACAGCCTAACCTACGAGCAGTACTTC
-	TRBV5-6	TRBJ1-1	-	CASSPLSQGRNTEAFF	TGTGCCAGCAGCCCCCTGTCACAGGGTCGGAACACTGAAGCTTTCTTT
once	TRBV5-1	TRBJ1-2	-	CASSLVGSAGYTF	TGCGCCAGCAGCCTGGTTGGAAGTGCCGGCTACACCTTC
-	TRBV18	TRBJ1-1	TRBD1	CASSSKPGTGGITEAFF	TGTGCCAGCTCATCCAAACCCGGGACAGGGGGCATCACTGAAGCTTTCTTT
-	TRBV5-1	TRBJ2-7	-	CASSLARAYEQYF	TGCGCCAGCAGCTTGGCCAGGGCCTACGAGCAGTACTTC
-	TRBV19	TRBJ1-3	TRBD1	CASSILGQELSGNTIYF	TGTGCCAGTAGTATATTGGGACAGGAACTCTCTGGAAACACCATATATTTT